One and the same sample provided the 12 T cell receptor beta chains below, sequenced in a study of blood T cell repertoires in COVID-19. Sequencing was performed with immunoSEQ multiplex PCR; in TCRdb, only in-frame clones are kept and a portion is missing. The top ten clones hold roughly 0.76% of a sample with 150,000 to 200,000 clones, 94% of them seen once. Sequencing input: peripheral blood. The receptors here all came from a man between 25 and 39 years old with COVID-19, enrolled during active disease.

The chain links TRBV6-1 to TRBJ1-1; D might be TRBD1 (5 bases). V dropped 2 bases and J dropped 3 bases, with 16 bases sitting between them. Germline V CDR1 and CDR2: MNHNS, SASEGT. CDR3 length: 16 residues. CDR3 sequence (DNA): TGTGCCAGCAGTGAATCTCGGGAGGCAGGGTACACTGAAGCTTTCTTT. Its translation is CASSESREAGYTEAFF.

The chain carries TRBV29-1 and TRBJ1-1, with TRBD1 identical over 7 bases. The CDR3 extends over 12 amino acids. Per germline, CDR1 SQVTM and CDR2 ANQGSEA. V lost 5 bases to trimming and J lost 7 bases; unmatched junction nucleotides: 7. The CDR3 nucleotides are TGCAGCGTTTCCGACAGGGTCATTGAAGCTTTCTTT. Protein: CSVSDRVIEAFF.

The chain joins TRBV6-1 to TRBJ1-2, with a possible D match to TRBD1 (5 bases). This CDR3 region has 12 residues. Germline CDR1 MNHNS, CDR2 SASEGT. Trimming pared 2 bases from V and 6 bases from J, leaving 7 bases between. The CDR3 loop is CASSETGHGYTF. The CDR3 DNA sequence: TGTGCCAGCAGTGAAACAGGCCATGGCTACACCTTC.

This clone was detected only once. This chain connects TRBV4-1 to TRBJ1-1; D ambiguous. Trimming stripped 0 bases from V and 1 base from J, with 6 bases between. This CDR3 is 14 amino acids long. CDR1 and CDR2 (germline): MGHRA, YSYEKL. CDR3 protein: CASSQDGGNTEAFF. DNA of the CDR3: TGCGCCAGCAGCCAAGACGGTGGGAACACTGAAGCTTTCTTT.

CDR3 in DNA: TGTGCCAGCAGTGACTCGTCAGGGGGTGGCACTGAAGCTTTCTTT. Translation gives CASSDSSGGGTEAFF. This rearrangement joins TRBV6-4 to TRBJ1-1; 7 bases are a match to TRBD1. CDR1 and CDR2 from the germline V gene are MRHNA and SNTAGT. This CDR3 is 15 amino acids long. J was trimmed by 4 bases and V by 0 bases; bases with no gene match: 5.

The V call is TRBV19, the J call TRBJ1-6, with D hard to call. Germline loops: CDR1 LNHDA, CDR2 SQIVND (reference sequence). Deletions cut 4 bases from V and 12 bases from J, with 13 bases between. This CDR3 spans 13 amino acids. CDR3 in amino acids: CASSRALLEPLHF. The CDR3 region has the DNA TGTGCCAGTAGTAGGGCTCTTCTCGAACCCCTCCACTTT.

The J gene is TRBJ2-2, the V gene TRBV5-1; perhaps TRBD2 as D (5 bases). V lost 0 bases and J lost 7, with 13 bases in between. Germline CDR1 and CDR2: SGHRS and YFSETQ. The CDR3 runs to 15 residues. CDR3 DNA sequence: TGCGCCAGCAGCTTGGATGGGGAGAAGGGCGGGGAGCTGTTTTTT. Translated, it gives CASSLDGEKGGELFF.

With regard to this clone: A read error may account for a junction end that differs from germline. The CDR3 nucleotides are TGTGCCAGCTCACCCCCGGGGCAGGGGGTAACCAAAACCCACTTT. This sequence encodes CASSPPGQGVTKTHF. The chain combines TRBV18 with TRBJ1-1, with 7 bases aligning to TRBD1. The CDR3 has 15 residues. The germline V gene encodes CDR1 KGHSH and CDR2 LQKENI.

The chain has TRBV27 and TRBJ2-7; 7 positions match TRBD2. V gave up 4 bases and J gave up 3 bases; unmatched junction bases: 3. The V gene's germline CDR1 is MNHEY and CDR2 SMNVEV (reference sequence). This CDR3 is built from 13 residues. This chain's CDR3 is CASSSQRGYEQYF. CDR3 bases: TGTGCCAGCAGTTCCCAGCGGGGCTACGAGCAGTACTTC.

The gene calls are TRBV9 and TRBJ2-5; 10 bases align to TRBD2. V lost 0 bases to trimming and J lost 4 bases; unmatched junction nucleotides: 6. The CDR3 loop spans 16 amino acids. In germline, CDR1 is SGDLS, CDR2 YYNGEE. For the CDR3, the DNA is TGTGCCAGCAGCGTAGGAGCGGGGGGGCCCGCAGAGACCCAGTACTTC. Translated: CASSVGAGGPAETQYF.

The CDR3 is CASSPRTGWPGELFF. The CDR3 DNA sequence: TGTGCCAGCAGCCCCAGGACAGGGTGGCCCGGGGAGCTGTTTTTT. J is TRBJ2-2 and V is TRBV6-6, with TRBD1 matching over 8 bases. The ends lost 6 bases at V and 6 bases at J; junction bases unmatched: 9. CDR1 MNHNY and CDR2 SVGAGI come from the germline V gene (reference sequence). The CDR3 is made up of 15 amino acids.

This chain uses TRBV3-1 (or the pseudogene TRBV3-2) with TRBJ1-2; D is uncertain. The CDR3 contains 12 residues. Looked up from germline, CDR1 is LGHDT and CDR2 is YNNKEL (reference sequence). V was pared by 1 base and J by 2 bases, with 2 bases between. The CDR3 DNA reads TGTGCCAGCAGCCAAGCAAACTATGGCTACACCTTC. Translation gives CASSQANYGYTF.